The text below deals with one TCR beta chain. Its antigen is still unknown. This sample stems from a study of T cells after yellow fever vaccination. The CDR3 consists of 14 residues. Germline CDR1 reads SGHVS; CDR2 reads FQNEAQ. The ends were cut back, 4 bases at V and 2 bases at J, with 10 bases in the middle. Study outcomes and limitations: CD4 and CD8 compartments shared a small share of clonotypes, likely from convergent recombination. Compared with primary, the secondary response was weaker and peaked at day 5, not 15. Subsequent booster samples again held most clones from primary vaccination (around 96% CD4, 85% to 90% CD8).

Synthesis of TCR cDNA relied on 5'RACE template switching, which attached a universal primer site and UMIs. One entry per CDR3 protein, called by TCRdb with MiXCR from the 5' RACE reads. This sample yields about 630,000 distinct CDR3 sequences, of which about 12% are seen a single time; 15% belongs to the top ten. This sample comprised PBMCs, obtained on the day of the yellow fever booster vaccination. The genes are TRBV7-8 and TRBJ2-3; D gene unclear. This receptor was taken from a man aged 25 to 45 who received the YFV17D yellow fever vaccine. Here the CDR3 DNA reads TGTGCCAGCAGCTCAAGACAAATCACAGATACGCAGTATTTT. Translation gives CASSSRQITDTQYF.